In this sample, the clone carrying this TCR beta chain turned up a few times. In the original workflow: Researchers report that nucleated cell counts were estimated from reference gene primer amplification. The data were produced by immunoSEQ multiplex PCR, yet TCRdb's version contains in-frame clones alone and is incomplete. Clone size and V and J calls were adopted from that table, with D and trimming inferred from the DNA. The sample consists of some 140,000 clones, roughly 79% of them appearing once. Germline assignment: CDR1 LGHNA and CDR2 YNFKEQ. This CDR3 is built from 17 residues. V lost 11 bases, J lost 5 bases, and 30 bases lay in between. The entry originates in a study of blood T cell repertoires in COVID-19. The overall study: Collection of acute and convalescent COVID-19 samples took place in the United States, Italy and Spain. In each case, the material was cDNA or gDNA derived from T cells, B-cell-depleted T cells, or PBMCs.

The rearrangement uses TRBV4-2 and TRBJ1-2; unclear D gene. Sequencing was done on a sample of peripheral blood. This clonotype originated in a woman aged 55-75 years with active or convalescent COVID-19. The CDR3 reads CASHKSSGPYEGYGYTF. The CDR3 DNA reads TGTGCCTCACACAAGTCCAGCGGGCCATATGAAGGATATGGCTACACCTTC.